This TCR beta chain was sequenced for a study of T-cell reconstitution after alpha-beta-depleted transplantation in children. Study findings and constraints: At day 60, the high TCRbeta diversity found in some patients originated from recipient T cells and thymic progenitors that had survived. Counts and diversity of T cells one year after transplant came mostly from newly produced T cells. By about two months after transplant, alpha-beta T cells reportedly arose from several hundred graft clones that had expanded.

The germline gives CDR1 MDHEN, CDR2 SYDVKM. Trimming took off 1 base at V and 9 bases at J, with 13 bases between the two ends. This CDR3 region has 15 residues. This clonotype was counted many times. Its specificity is not known. Unique molecular identifiers were built into the TCRbeta library. TCRdb ran MiXCR on the PCR reads and lists one entry per CDR3 protein. The sample holds about 240,000 distinct CDR3 sequences, roughly 25% seen once. This rearrangement joins TRBV28 to TRBJ1-6; tentatively, D is TRBD1 (5 bases). The source material was PBMCs, sampled before TCRalphabeta/CD19-depleted stem cell transplant. The TCR comes from a girl between 2 and 10 years old with Fanconi anemia, due to receive a stem cell transplant. CDR3 sequence (DNA): TGTGCCAGCAGTTTATACGGGGCGGCGGGTTCACCCCTCCACTTT. Translation gives CASSLYGAAGSPLHF. Complete variable domain (other parts from reference TRBV28 and TRBJ1-6): DVKVTQSSRYLVKRTGEKVFLECVQDMDHENMFWYRQDPGLGLRLIYFSYDVKMKEKGDIPEGYSVSREKKERFSLILESASTNQTSMYLCASSLYGAAGSPLHFGNGTRLTVT.